Sequencing of this TCR beta chain was carried out in a study of Graves' ophthalmopathy and Graves' hyperthyroidism. At least ten counts were recorded for this clonotype. Amplification targeted the TCR beta CDR3 regions, with RNA transcripts as the source material. The library came from an HTBI-primed first-round RT-PCR and a second-round multiplex PCR. A single record per CDR3 protein comes from TCRdb applying MiXCR to the multiplex PCR reads. The sample includes roughly 500,000 distinct CDR3 sequences, 13% to 15% of them seen just once. Source material: blood. The TCR originated in a young woman with Graves' ophthalmopathy.

The CDR3 sequence: CASSKTGDEETQYF. The CDR3 DNA follows: TGCGCCAGCAGCAAGACAGGGGATGAAGAGACCCAGTACTTC. The chain recombines TRBV5-1 with TRBJ2-5, with 8 bases fitting TRBD1. Looked up from germline, CDR1 is SGHRS and CDR2 is YFSETQ. With V trimmed by 4 bases and J by 3 bases, 5 bases remained unmatched. CDR3 length equals 14 residues.